Below, 14 T cell receptor beta chains from the same sample are listed, as sequenced in a study of blood T cell repertoires in COVID-19. Produced via immunoSEQ multiplex PCR; TCRdb's table is partial and in-frame only. The sample lists 200,000 to 250,000 clones, roughly four fifths occurring once. Sequencing was carried out using PBMCs or T cells enriched from blood (not recorded which). The receptors were sampled from a man in his forties who had recovered from COVID-19.

This rearrangement joins TRBV2 to TRBJ2-3; TRBD2 might be the D (5 bases). V was shortened by 7 bases and J by 7 bases, with 12 bases between the two germline ends. CDR3 length equals 12 residues. Germline V gene lookup returns CDR1 SNHLY and CDR2 FYNNEI. This chain's CDR3 is CASTELGNTQYF. DNA for the CDR3: TGTGCCAGCACCGAGCTCGGGAATACGCAGTATTTT.

This clone occurred once. The genes are TRBV3-1 (or the pseudogene TRBV3-2) and TRBJ2-5; the D is unclear. Germline loops: CDR1 LGHDT, CDR2 YNNKEL (reference sequence). The CDR3 has 12 residues. V lost 3 bases, J lost 8 bases, and 10 bases lay in between. The CDR3 DNA follows: TGTGCCAGCAGCCAGGGCCCATCAACCCAGTACTTC. Translated, it gives CASSQGPSTQYF.

The chain combines TRBV2 with TRBJ2-2; TRBD2 aligns across 12 bases. V shed 6 bases, J shed 8 bases, and the junction held 7 bases outside the gene matches. The CDR3 has 15 residues. CDR1 and CDR2 (germline): SNHLY, FYNNEI. The CDR3 loop reads CASSDGTSGWGELFF. CDR3 sequence (DNA): TGTGCCAGCAGCGACGGGACTAGCGGGTGGGGGGAGCTGTTTTTT.

The J gene is TRBJ1-6, the V gene TRBV21-1. TRBV21-1 is annotated as a pseudogene. This CDR3 spans 14 amino acids. The CDR3 reads CASSKVVRYRPLHF. The CDR3 nucleotides read TGTGCCAGCAGCAAAGTGGTCCGCTACCGACCCCTCCACTTT.

This chain connects TRBV7-2 to TRBJ2-1; D is perhaps TRBD2 (7 bases). CDR1 is SGHTA and CDR2 is FQGNSA in the germline V gene. This CDR3 region has 13 residues. The V end lost 3 bases, the J end lost 8 bases, and 11 bases lay between the germline ends. The CDR3 spells CASSFRGGDEQFF. The CDR3 region has the DNA TGTGCCAGCAGCTTCAGGGGAGGGGATGAGCAGTTCTTC.

This clone was seen once. V usage is TRBV5-8 and J usage is TRBJ1-1, with D tentatively TRBD1 (5 bases). The germline V and J ends were trimmed by 0 bases and 4 bases, with 13 bases remaining between them. Germline V gives CDR1 SGHTS, CDR2 YDEGEE. There are 15 residues in the CDR3. CDR3 nucleotides: TGTGCCAGCAGCTTGGGCAGGGTCTTGGGCACTGAAGCTTTCTTT. Translation gives CASSLGRVLGTEAFF.

The rearrangement uses TRBV9 and TRBJ1-4, with TRBD1 identical over 7 bases. This CDR3 is 14 amino acids long. The ends lost 3 bases at V and 6 bases at J; junction bases unmatched: 5. Germline V CDR1 and CDR2: SGDLS, YYNGEE. Here the CDR3 reads CASSGRQGDEKLFF. The CDR3, as DNA: TGTGCCAGCAGCGGAAGACAGGGAGATGAAAAACTGTTTTTT. The full variable domain, completed using reference TRBV9 and TRBJ1-4, is DSGVTQTPKHLITATGQRVTLRCSPRSGDLSVYWYQQSLDQGLQFLIQYYNGEERAKGNILERFSAQQFPDLHSELNLSSLELGDSALYFCASSGRQGDEKLFFGSGTQLSVL.

V gene TRBV3-1 (or the pseudogene TRBV3-2) combines with J gene TRBJ1-2; 8 bases match TRBD1. V gave up 1 base and J gave up 2 bases; unmatched junction bases: 15. The CDR3 runs 19 residues. CDR1 is LGHDT, CDR2 YNNKEL, per germline (reference sequence). The CDR3 is CASSQAAVPGQANNYGYTF. The DNA for the CDR3 is TGTGCCAGCAGCCAAGCGGCTGTTCCGGGACAGGCAAACAACTATGGCTACACCTTC.

The rearrangement joins TRBV21-1 to TRBJ2-5; the listed D gene, TRBD2, was not tested against the DNA. TRBV21-1 is noted as a pseudogene. The CDR3 extends over 13 amino acids. The CDR3: CASTRPGEETQYF. The CDR3 DNA follows: TGTGCCAGCACCCGACCGGGAGAAGAGACCCAGTACTTC.

This clone was detected many times. This chain uses TRBV3-1 (or the pseudogene TRBV3-2) with TRBJ1-1; 7 nucleotides line up with TRBD1. The germline V gene has CDR1 LGHDT and CDR2 YNNKEL (reference sequence). The CDR3 runs to 14 residues. Losses at the gene ends were 6 bases for V and 1 base for J; bases not matched to a gene: 5. CDR3 in amino acids: CASRLTGWNTEAFF. In nucleotides, the CDR3 is TGTGCCAGCAGACTGACAGGGTGGAACACTGAAGCTTTCTTT.

The gene calls are TRBV6-2 or TRBV6-3 and TRBJ2-3; TRBD1 matches 8 bases. The CDR3 has 14 residues. Unmatched junction bases numbered 4, after V lost 6 bases and J lost 2 bases. CDR1 is MNHEY and CDR2 is SVGEGT in the germline V gene. CDR3 region: CASSPGQATDTQYF. CDR3 in DNA: TGTGCCAGCAGCCCGGGACAGGCCACAGATACGCAGTATTTT.

This clone was seen a few times. The chain combines TRBV5-1 with TRBJ2-5; D unclear. The V and J ends lost 5 bases and 0 bases respectively, with 5 bases between them. Germline V gene data show CDR1 as SGHRS and CDR2 as YFSETQ. There are 12 residues in the CDR3. CDR3 protein: CASRYNQETQYF. For the CDR3, the DNA is TGCGCCAGCAGGTACAACCAAGAGACCCAGTACTTC. The full variable domain, rest sourced from reference TRBV5-1 and TRBJ2-5, is KAGVTQTPRYLIKTRGQQVTLSCSPISGHRSVSWYQQTPGQGLQFLFEYFSETQRNKGNFPGRFSGRQFSNSRSEMNVSTLELGDSALYLCASRYNQETQYFGPGTRLLVL.

This clone was seen more than once but under ten times. The rearrangement joins TRBV15 to TRBJ1-1; 10 nucleotides align to TRBD1. Germline V gene lookup returns CDR1 LNHNV and CDR2 YYDKDF (reference sequence). The junction had 8 bases not matched to a gene; V was cut back by 4 bases and J by 6 bases. The CDR3 length is 15 residues. CDR3 amino acids: CATSTRTGGSSEAFF. The CDR3 bases are TGTGCCACCAGCACACGGACAGGGGGAAGCTCTGAAGCTTTCTTT.

This clone was counted between two and nine times. The chain uses TRBV9 and TRBJ2-1; possible D gene TRBD1, 5 bases. This CDR3 region has 14 residues. The V end was cut by 3 bases, the J end by 8 bases, with 15 bases between. Germline V lookup: CDR1 SGDLS, CDR2 YYNGEE. CDR3 bases: TGTGCCAGCAGCGAGGGCATTCAGGGCGATGAGCAGTTCTTC. It is translated as CASSEGIQGDEQFF.